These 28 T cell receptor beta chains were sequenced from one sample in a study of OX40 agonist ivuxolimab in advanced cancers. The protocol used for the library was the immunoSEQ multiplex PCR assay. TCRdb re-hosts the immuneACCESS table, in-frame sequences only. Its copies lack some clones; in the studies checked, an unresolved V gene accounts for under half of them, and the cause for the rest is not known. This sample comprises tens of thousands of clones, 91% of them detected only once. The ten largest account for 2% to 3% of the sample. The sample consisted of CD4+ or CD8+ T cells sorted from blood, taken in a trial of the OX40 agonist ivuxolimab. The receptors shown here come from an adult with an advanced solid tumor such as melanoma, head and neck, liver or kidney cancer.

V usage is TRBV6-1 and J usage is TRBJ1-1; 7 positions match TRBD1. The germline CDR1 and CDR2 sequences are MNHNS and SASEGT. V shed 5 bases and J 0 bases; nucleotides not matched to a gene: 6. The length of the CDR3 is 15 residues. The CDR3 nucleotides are TGTGCCAGCAGTACTACCGGGACAGTGAACACTGAAGCTTTCTTT. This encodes CASSTTGTVNTEAFF.

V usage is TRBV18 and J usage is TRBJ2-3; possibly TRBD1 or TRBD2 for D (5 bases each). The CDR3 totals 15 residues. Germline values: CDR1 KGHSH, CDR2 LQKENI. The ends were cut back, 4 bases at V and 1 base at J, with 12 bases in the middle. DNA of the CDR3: TGTGCCAGCTCACTCCGGGACCCCCGCACAGATACGCAGTATTTT. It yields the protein CASSLRDPRTDTQYF.

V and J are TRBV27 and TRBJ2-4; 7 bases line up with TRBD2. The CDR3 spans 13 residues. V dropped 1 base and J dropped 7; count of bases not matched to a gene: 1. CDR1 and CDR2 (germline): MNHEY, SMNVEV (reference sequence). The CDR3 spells CASSLWGGNIQYF. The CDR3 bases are TGTGCCAGCAGTTTATGGGGGGGGAACATTCAGTACTTC.

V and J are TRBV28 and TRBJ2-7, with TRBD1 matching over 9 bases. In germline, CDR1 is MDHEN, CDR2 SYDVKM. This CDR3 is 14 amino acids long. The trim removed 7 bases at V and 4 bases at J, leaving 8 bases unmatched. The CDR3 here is CASTAQDRGYEQYF. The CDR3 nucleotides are TGTGCCAGCACCGCGCAGGACAGGGGTTACGAGCAGTACTTC.

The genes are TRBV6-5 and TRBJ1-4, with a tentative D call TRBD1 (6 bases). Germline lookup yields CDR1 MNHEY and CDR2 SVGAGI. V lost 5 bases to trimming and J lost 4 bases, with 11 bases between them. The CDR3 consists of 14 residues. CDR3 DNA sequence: TGTGCCAGCAGTACCGGGACAAGTAATGAAAAACTGTTTTTT. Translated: CASSTGTSNEKLFF.

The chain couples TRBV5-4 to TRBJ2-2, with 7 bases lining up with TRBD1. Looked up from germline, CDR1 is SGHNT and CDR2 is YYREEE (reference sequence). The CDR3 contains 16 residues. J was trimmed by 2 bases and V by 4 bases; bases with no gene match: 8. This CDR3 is CASSPKTGLNTGELFF. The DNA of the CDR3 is TGTGCCAGCAGCCCCAAGACAGGGTTAAACACCGGGGAGCTGTTTTTT.

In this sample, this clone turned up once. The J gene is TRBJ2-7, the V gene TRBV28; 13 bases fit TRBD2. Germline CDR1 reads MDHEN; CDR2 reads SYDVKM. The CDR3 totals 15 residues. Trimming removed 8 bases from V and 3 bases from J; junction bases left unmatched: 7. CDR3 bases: TGTGCCAGCCGGACTAGCGGGAGTTTGAGCTACGAGCAGTACTTC. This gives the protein CASRTSGSLSYEQYF. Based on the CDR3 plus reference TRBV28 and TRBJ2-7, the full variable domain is DVKVTQSSRYLVKRTGEKVFLECVQDMDHENMFWYRQDPGLGLRLIYFSYDVKMKEKGDIPEGYSVSREKKERFSLILESASTNQTSMYLCASRTSGSLSYEQYFGPGTRLTVT.

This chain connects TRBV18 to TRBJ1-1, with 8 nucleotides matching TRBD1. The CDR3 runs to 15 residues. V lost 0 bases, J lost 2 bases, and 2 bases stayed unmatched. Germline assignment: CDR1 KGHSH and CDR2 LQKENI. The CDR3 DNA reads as TGTGCCAGCTCACCACCGACAGGGGATAACACTGAAGCTTTCTTT. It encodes CASSPPTGDNTEAFF.

The CDR3 region is CASSPRGLAGGPHNEQFF. The DNA of the CDR3 is TGTGCCAGCTCACCCCGGGGACTAGCGGGAGGGCCCCACAATGAGCAGTTCTTC. The chain carries TRBV18 and TRBJ2-1; 16 bases line up with TRBD2. The CDR3 consists of 18 residues. After removal of 3 bases from V and 5 bases from J, the junction contained 7 bases not matched to a gene. Germline CDR1 and CDR2: KGHSH and LQKENI.

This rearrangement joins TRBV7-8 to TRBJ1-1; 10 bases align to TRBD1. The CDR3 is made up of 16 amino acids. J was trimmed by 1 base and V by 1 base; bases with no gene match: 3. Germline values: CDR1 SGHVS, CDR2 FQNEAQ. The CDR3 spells CASSLGGQGWNTEAFF. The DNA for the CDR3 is TGTGCCAGCAGCTTAGGGGGACAGGGGTGGAACACTGAAGCTTTCTTT.

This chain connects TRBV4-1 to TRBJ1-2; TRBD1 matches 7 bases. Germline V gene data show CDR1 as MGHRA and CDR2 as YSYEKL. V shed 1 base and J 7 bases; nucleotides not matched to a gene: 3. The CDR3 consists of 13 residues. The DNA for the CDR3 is TGCGCCAGCAGCCAAGCACAGGGGACTGGCTACACCTTC. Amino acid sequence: CASSQAQGTGYTF.

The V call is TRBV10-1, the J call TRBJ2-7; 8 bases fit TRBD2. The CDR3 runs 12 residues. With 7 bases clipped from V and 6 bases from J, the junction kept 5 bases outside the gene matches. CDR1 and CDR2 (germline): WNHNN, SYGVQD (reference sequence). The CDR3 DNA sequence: TGCGCCAGCAACCGGACTAGCCCCGAGCAGTACTTC. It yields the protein CASNRTSPEQYF.

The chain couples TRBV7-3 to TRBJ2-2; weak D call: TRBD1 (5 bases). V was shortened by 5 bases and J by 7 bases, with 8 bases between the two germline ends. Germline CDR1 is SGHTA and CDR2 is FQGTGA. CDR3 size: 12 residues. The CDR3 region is CASSVGVGELFF. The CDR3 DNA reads TGTGCCAGCAGCGTAGGGGTCGGGGAGCTGTTTTTT.

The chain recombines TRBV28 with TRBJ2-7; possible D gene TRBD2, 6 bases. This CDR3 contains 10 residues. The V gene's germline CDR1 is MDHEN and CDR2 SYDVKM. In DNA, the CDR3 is TGTGCGGCGGGGTCCTACGAGCAGTACTTC. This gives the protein CAAGSYEQYF.

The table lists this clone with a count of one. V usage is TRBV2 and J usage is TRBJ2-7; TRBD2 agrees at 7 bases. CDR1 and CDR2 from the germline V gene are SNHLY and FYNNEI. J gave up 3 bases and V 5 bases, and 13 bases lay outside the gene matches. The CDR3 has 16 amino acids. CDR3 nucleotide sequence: TGTGCCAGCAGTTTTGGGACTAAGGGGCAGTTCTACGAGCAGTACTTC. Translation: CASSFGTKGQFYEQYF. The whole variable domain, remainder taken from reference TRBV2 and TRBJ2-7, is EPEVTQTPSHQVTQMGQEVILRCVPISNHLYFYWYRQILGQKVEFLVSFYNNEISEKSEIFDDQFSVERPDGSNFTLKIRSTKLEDSAMYFCASSFGTKGQFYEQYFGPGTRLTVT.

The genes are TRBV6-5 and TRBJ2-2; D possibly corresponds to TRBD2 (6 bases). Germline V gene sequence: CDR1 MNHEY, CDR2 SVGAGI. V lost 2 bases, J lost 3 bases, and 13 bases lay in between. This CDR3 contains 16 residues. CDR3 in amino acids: CASSYGLAAHTGELFF. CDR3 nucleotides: TGTGCCAGCAGTTACGGGTTAGCGGCCCACACCGGGGAGCTGTTTTTT.

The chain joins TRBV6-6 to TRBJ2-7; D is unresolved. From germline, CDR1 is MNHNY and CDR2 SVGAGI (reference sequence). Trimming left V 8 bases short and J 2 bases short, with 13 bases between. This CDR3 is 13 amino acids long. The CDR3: CASAPAITYEQYF. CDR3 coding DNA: TGTGCCAGCGCGCCCGCGATAACCTACGAGCAGTACTTC.

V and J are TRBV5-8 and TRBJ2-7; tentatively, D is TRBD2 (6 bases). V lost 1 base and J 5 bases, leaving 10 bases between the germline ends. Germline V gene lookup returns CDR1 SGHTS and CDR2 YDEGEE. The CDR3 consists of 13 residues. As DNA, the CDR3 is TGTGCCAGCAGCTTGTGGAGGGGAGACGAGCAGTACTTC. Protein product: CASSLWRGDEQYF.

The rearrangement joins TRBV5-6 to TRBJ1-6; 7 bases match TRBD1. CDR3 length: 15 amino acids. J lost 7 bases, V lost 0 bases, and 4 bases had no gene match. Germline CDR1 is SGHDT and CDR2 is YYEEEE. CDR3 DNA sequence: TGTGCCAGCAGCTTGGGACAGGGTGTAAATTCACCCCTCCACTTT. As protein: CASSLGQGVNSPLHF.

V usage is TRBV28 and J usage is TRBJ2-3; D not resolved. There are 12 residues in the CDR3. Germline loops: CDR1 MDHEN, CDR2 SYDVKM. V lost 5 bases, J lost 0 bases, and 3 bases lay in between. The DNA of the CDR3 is TGTGCCAGCAGTGGCAGCACAGATACGCAGTATTTT. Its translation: CASSGSTDTQYF.

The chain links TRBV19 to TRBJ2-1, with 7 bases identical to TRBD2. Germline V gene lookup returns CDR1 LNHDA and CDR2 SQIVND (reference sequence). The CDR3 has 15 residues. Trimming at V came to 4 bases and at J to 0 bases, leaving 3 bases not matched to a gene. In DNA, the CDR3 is TGTGCCAGTAGTAGCGGGAGTAACTCCTACAATGAGCAGTTCTTC. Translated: CASSSGSNSYNEQFF.

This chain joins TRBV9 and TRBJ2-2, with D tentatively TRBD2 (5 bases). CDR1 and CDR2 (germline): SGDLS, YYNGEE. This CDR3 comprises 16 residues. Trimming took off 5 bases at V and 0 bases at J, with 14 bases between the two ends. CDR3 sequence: CASSRTLTSNTGELFF. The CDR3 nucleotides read TGTGCCAGCAGTCGGACTCTTACTTCGAACACCGGGGAGCTGTTTTTT.

For the CDR3, the DNA is TGTGCCAGCTCACCAGGCTCAGGGGGAATGTTCTACGAGCAGTACTTC. It translates to CASSPGSGGMFYEQYF. The chain uses TRBV18 and TRBJ2-7; 7 bases agree with TRBD1. This CDR3 has 16 residues. CDR1 is KGHSH and CDR2 is LQKENI in the germline V gene. Unmatched junction bases numbered 10, after V lost 2 bases and J lost 3 bases.

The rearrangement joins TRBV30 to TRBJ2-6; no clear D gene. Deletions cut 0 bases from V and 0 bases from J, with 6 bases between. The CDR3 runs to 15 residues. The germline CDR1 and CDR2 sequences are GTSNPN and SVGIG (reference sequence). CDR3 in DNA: TGTGCCTGGAGTGTGTCGGGCTCTGGGGCCAACGTCCTGACTTTC. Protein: CAWSVSGSGANVLTF.

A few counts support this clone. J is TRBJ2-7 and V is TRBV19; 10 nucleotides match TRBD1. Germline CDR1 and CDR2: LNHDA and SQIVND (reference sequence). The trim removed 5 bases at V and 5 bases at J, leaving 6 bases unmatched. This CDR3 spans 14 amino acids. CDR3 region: CASSPWTGGHEQYF. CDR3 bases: TGTGCCAGTAGTCCGTGGACAGGGGGGCACGAGCAGTACTTC.

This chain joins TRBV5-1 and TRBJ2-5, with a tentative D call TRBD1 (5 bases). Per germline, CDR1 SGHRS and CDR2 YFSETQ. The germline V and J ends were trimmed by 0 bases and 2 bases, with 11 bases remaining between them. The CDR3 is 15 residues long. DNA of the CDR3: TGCGCCAGCAGCTTGGTAGGGGCCCCTCAAGAGACCCAGTACTTC. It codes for CASSLVGAPQETQYF. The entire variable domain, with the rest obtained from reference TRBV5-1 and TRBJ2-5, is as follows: KAGVTQTPRYLIKTRGQQVTLSCSPISGHRSVSWYQQTPGQGLQFLFEYFSETQRNKGNFPGRFSGRQFSNSRSEMNVSTLELGDSALYLCASSLVGAPQETQYFGPGTRLLVL.

As DNA, the CDR3 is TGTGCCAGCAGCTTAGGGGGGGTTCGCAATCAGCCCCAGCATTTT. It translates to CASSLGGVRNQPQHF. The chain joins TRBV7-8 to TRBJ1-5; TRBD1 might be the D (5 bases). There are 15 residues in the CDR3. The germline gives CDR1 SGHVS, CDR2 FQNEAQ. V lost 1 base to trimming and J lost 2 bases, with 9 bases between them.

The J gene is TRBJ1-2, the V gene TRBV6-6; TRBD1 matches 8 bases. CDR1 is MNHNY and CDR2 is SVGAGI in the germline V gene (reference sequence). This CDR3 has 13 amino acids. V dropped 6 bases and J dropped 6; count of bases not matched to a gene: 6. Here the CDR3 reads CASRRTGSDGYTF. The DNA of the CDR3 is TGTGCCAGCAGGAGGACAGGGTCAGATGGCTACACCTTC.